The 12 T cell receptor beta chains reported below all come from one sample, sequenced in a study of cytomegalovirus exposure and HLA in healthy donors. A multiplex PCR was run with 60 Vbeta primers and 13 Jbeta primers. This table comes from immunoSEQ multiplex PCR, and its TCRdb copy is limited to in-frame clones, with some not included. There are some 180,000 clones in the sample; under 80% occur only once, and 2% to 2.5% lies in the top ten. Sequenced material: PBMCs. Source of these receptors: a woman in her 30s in good health and CMV-seropositive.

This clone was observed a few times. The genes are TRBV28 and TRBJ1-6; no definite D call. Germline CDR1 is MDHEN and CDR2 is SYDVKM. The CDR3 length is 11 residues. V was pared by 5 bases and J by 13 bases, with 9 bases between. CDR3 sequence: CASSSLPPLHF. The CDR3 coding sequence is TGTGCCAGCAGTAGTCTACCGCCCCTCCACTTT.

The chain joins TRBV5-1 to TRBJ2-5, with 8 positions matching TRBD2. Germline V gene data show CDR1 as SGHRS and CDR2 as YFSETQ. CDR3 size: 14 residues. J was trimmed by 2 bases and V by 4 bases; bases with no gene match: 4. The CDR3 nucleotides read TGCGCCAGCAGCCCTCGACTAGCGCAAGAGACCCAGTACTTC. This gives the protein CASSPRLAQETQYF.

This clone occurred a few times. V usage is TRBV5-4 and J usage is TRBJ1-1; D is perhaps TRBD1 (6 bases). The CDR3 totals 15 residues. Per the germline V gene, CDR1 is SGHNT and CDR2 is YYREEE (reference sequence). V dropped 0 bases and J dropped 4 bases, with 13 bases sitting between them. The CDR3 DNA sequence: TGTGCCAGCAGCTTGGCAGGGGTCCTGGGCACTGAAGCTTTCTTT. Residues: CASSLAGVLGTEAFF.

The chain has TRBV5-1 and TRBJ2-5; D possibly corresponds to TRBD2 (7 bases). Germline assignment: CDR1 SGHRS and CDR2 YFSETQ. Trimming shortened V by 4 bases and J by 5 bases, and 21 bases separated the two germline ends. The CDR3 loop spans 16 amino acids. For the CDR3, the DNA is TGCGCCAGCAGCAGCTCCCTAGTGGGGGGGGCCGAGACCCAGTACTTC. Translation gives CASSSSLVGGAETQYF.

This chain uses TRBV7-2 with TRBJ1-3, with 8 bases identical to TRBD1. The CDR3 contains 16 residues. The germline V gene has CDR1 SGHTA and CDR2 FQGNSA. V lost 5 bases to trimming and J lost 0 bases; unmatched junction nucleotides: 6. The CDR3 protein is CASSPRTGSSGNTIYF. For the CDR3, the DNA is TGTGCCAGCAGCCCGAGGACAGGGTCCTCTGGAAACACCATATATTTT.

The chain combines TRBV5-1 with TRBJ1-2, with a weak D call TRBD1 (5 bases). Germline V gene lookup returns CDR1 SGHRS and CDR2 YFSETQ. Between the trimmed V and J ends, which lost 4 bases and 3 bases, there was a span of 10 bases. The CDR3 has 13 amino acids. CDR3 sequence: CASSRGGDYGYTF. The CDR3 DNA follows: TGCGCCAGCAGCCGGGGGGGGGACTATGGCTACACCTTC.

This clone was counted only a few times. CDR3 sequence: CASSTRDSGNTIYF. The CDR3 DNA follows: TGTGCCAGCAGCACCAGGGACTCTGGAAACACCATATATTTT. The chain has TRBV11-1 and TRBJ1-3; TRBD1 is a possible D gene (5 bases). The CDR3 is 14 amino acids. V lost 5 bases to trimming and J lost 0 bases, with 8 bases between them. Germline V CDR1 and CDR2: SGHAT, FQDESV (reference sequence).

The chain employs TRBV2 and TRBJ2-3, with 9 bases matching TRBD2. CDR1 SNHLY and CDR2 FYNNEI come from the germline V gene. The CDR3 consists of 16 residues. J was trimmed by 7 bases and V by 7 bases; bases with no gene match: 15. The CDR3: CASTPQGLAGYHTQYF. CDR3 sequence (DNA): TGTGCCAGCACCCCCCAGGGGCTAGCGGGGTATCATACGCAGTATTTT.

V and J are TRBV6-6 and TRBJ2-3; the match to TRBD1 covers 10 bases. CDR1 and CDR2 from the germline V gene are MNHNY and SVGAGI (reference sequence). Unmatched junction bases numbered 5, after V lost 6 bases and J lost 2 bases. This CDR3 has 15 amino acids. This CDR3 reads CASSRDRGNTDTQYF. Written as DNA, the CDR3 is TGTGCCAGCAGCAGGGACAGGGGAAACACAGATACGCAGTATTTT.

There are a few counts of this clone. The chain is built from TRBV4-2 and TRBJ2-3; 9 nucleotides match TRBD2. Germline CDR1 is LGHNA and CDR2 is YNFKEQ. The CDR3 has 18 residues. J gave up 4 bases and V 0 bases, and 11 bases lay outside the gene matches. The CDR3 protein is CASSQDRGRGGSPDTQYF. The CDR3 DNA is TGTGCCAGCAGCCAAGATAGAGGGCGGGGGGGCTCCCCAGATACGCAGTATTTT.

The gene calls are TRBV4-2 and TRBJ2-2, with TRBD2 matching 9 bases. The germline CDR1 and CDR2 sequences are LGHNA and YNFKEQ. J gave up 6 bases and V 6 bases, and 5 bases lay outside the gene matches. The CDR3 runs to 14 residues. The CDR3 DNA reads as TGTGCCAGCAGTGGGTGGACTAGCGCCGGGGAGCTGTTTTTT. Amino acid sequence: CASSGWTSAGELFF.

This clone was counted a single time. As DNA, the CDR3 is TGTGCCAGCAGCTTGCAGGGCTCCTATAATTCACCCCTCCACTTT. Amino acid sequence: CASSLQGSYNSPLHF. The gene calls are TRBV5-4 and TRBJ1-6; D is perhaps TRBD1 (5 bases). The germline gives CDR1 SGHNT, CDR2 YYREEE (reference sequence). CDR3 length: 15 amino acids. V was pared by 1 base and J by 0 bases, with 5 bases between.